This TCR beta chain was documented in a study of T cell responses to AZD1222 COVID-19 vaccine. TCRdb's table, derived via immunoSEQ multiplex PCR, lists solely in-frame clones and lacks some. Here the sample spans tens of thousands of clones, roughly 90% being singletons. The V and J ends lost 4 bases and 6 bases respectively, with 14 bases between them. Germline CDR1 and CDR2: SGDLS and YYNGEE. The CDR3 sequence is 13 residues long. The chain is built from TRBV9 and TRBJ2-7, with D uncertain. The clonotype was recovered from an adult in good health. This specimen was peripheral blood, taken on day 0 of AZD1222 vaccination. The CDR3 loop is CASSPTRLGEQYF. The CDR3 DNA reads TGTGCCAGCAGCCCCACGAGGTTGGGCGAGCAGTACTTC.